This note documents a single T cell receptor beta chain sequence. Its antigen is unidentified. This CDR3 is built from 13 residues. Trimming removed 7 bases from V and 10 bases from J, with 15 bases in between. CDR1 and CDR2 from the germline V gene are SGHRS and YFSETQ. Researchers grouped second doses given at about 4 or about 12 weeks into one pool. Some clones are missing from TCRdb's copy, which holds only in-frame ones; the method was immunoSEQ multiplex PCR. This sample has approximately 270,000 clones, with 94% found just once. These data belong to a study of T cell responses to AZD1222 COVID-19 vaccine. Overall study results and limits: Clonal diversity may have been underestimated in mostly white British donors. Baseline seropositives among AZD1222 recipients totaled only 5 to 7. Nearly half of the spike-specific TCRs reportedly recognize variant regions that carry no mutations.

This sequence was found in an adult who received the AZD1222 COVID-19 vaccine. Material: peripheral blood, obtained 28 days after the second AZD1222 dose. This chain joins TRBV5-1 and TRBJ1-6; D gene ambiguous. The CDR3 region is CASSAGNSSPLHF. In DNA, the CDR3 is TGCGCCAGCTCCGCGGGCAACAGCTCACCCCTCCACTTT.